One sample yielded the 30 T cell receptor beta chains listed below, sequenced in a study of cytomegalovirus exposure and HLA in healthy donors. Generated by immunoSEQ multiplex PCR, the TCRdb table keeps only in-frame clones and is missing some. The sample lists some 210,000 clones, roughly 84% occurring once. Sequencing input: PBMCs. The origin of the receptors is a young woman in good health and CMV-seropositive.

V gene TRBV28 combines with J gene TRBJ2-7; TRBD1 might be the D (6 bases). The V end lost 4 bases, the J end lost 0 bases, and 16 bases lay between the germline ends. The CDR3 extends over 16 amino acids. From germline, CDR1 is MDHEN and CDR2 SYDVKM. The CDR3 reads CASSSGEFLGSYEQYF. The CDR3, as DNA: TGTGCCAGCAGTTCAGGGGAATTCCTGGGCTCCTACGAGCAGTACTTC.

Note on this clone: A single base separates this from a much larger clone, so it may be a read error. This chain connects TRBV18 to TRBJ1-5; a possible D gene is TRBD1 (6 bases). The CDR3 length is 13 residues. The V and J ends lost 8 bases and 0 bases respectively, with 8 bases between them. Germline CDR1 KGHSH, CDR2 LQKENI. The CDR3 protein is CASKDSSNQPQHF. The CDR3 DNA reads TGTGCCAGCAAGGACAGTAGCAATCAGCCCCAGCATTTT.

The rearrangement joins TRBV13 to TRBJ1-2; the D gene is possibly TRBD1 (5 bases). In germline, CDR1 is PRHDT, CDR2 FYEKMQ (reference sequence). The CDR3 loop spans 14 amino acids. Trimming removed 0 bases at V and 3 bases at J, with 8 bases between. The CDR3 region has the DNA TGTGCCAGCAGCTTAGGTGCGGGACACTATGGCTACACCTTC. Its protein is CASSLGAGHYGYTF.

The DNA for the CDR3 is TGTGCCAGCAGTTTAGTCGGGATTTACAATGAGCAGTTCTTC. Translating it yields CASSLVGIYNEQFF. The chain joins TRBV28 to TRBJ2-1, with D possibly matching TRBD2 (5 bases). V lost 2 bases to trimming and J lost 4 bases, with 9 bases between them. Per germline, CDR1 MDHEN and CDR2 SYDVKM. This CDR3 has 14 amino acids.

The V and J genes are TRBV6-1 and TRBJ2-1; 7 bases are a match to TRBD2. The length of the CDR3 is 16 residues. The V gene's germline CDR1 is MNHNS and CDR2 SASEGT. Trimming at V came to 4 bases and at J to 1 base, leaving 7 bases not matched to a gene. The CDR3 DNA sequence: TGTGCCAGCAGTGGTCGACTAGCCGCTTCCTACAATGAGCAGTTCTTC. Protein: CASSGRLAASYNEQFF.

The chain recombines TRBV28 with TRBJ1-5; 8 nucleotides agree with TRBD1. This CDR3 region has 14 residues. Germline-derived CDR1 and CDR2 are MDHEN and SYDVKM. Unmatched junction bases numbered 5, after V lost 5 bases and J lost 5 bases. The CDR3 sequence: CASSPTGVHQPQHF. DNA of the CDR3: TGTGCCAGCAGTCCGACAGGGGTGCATCAGCCCCAGCATTTT.

The V call is TRBV11-2, the J call TRBJ1-5; D call uncertain. Germline values: CDR1 SGHAT, CDR2 FQNNGV. V lost 5 bases and J lost 4, with 12 bases in between. The CDR3 consists of 14 residues. The CDR3 DNA follows: TGTGCCAGCAGCAACTTAGCGAGTAATCAGCCCCAGCATTTT. Translated: CASSNLASNQPQHF.

The sample holds one count of this clone. V is TRBV5-1 and J is TRBJ2-1; D might be TRBD2 (6 bases). The CDR3 has 15 residues. Deletions cut 4 bases from V and 1 base from J, with 12 bases between. Germline V gene data show CDR1 as SGHRS and CDR2 as YFSETQ. In nucleotides, the CDR3 is TGCGCCAGCAGCCTTTTTCGGGAGTCCTACAATGAGCAGTTCTTC. This sequence encodes CASSLFRESYNEQFF.

J is TRBJ2-3 and V is TRBV19; 7 bases map to TRBD2. With 7 bases clipped from V and 6 bases from J, the junction kept 10 bases outside the gene matches. The CDR3 has 14 amino acids. CDR1 LNHDA and CDR2 SQIVND come from the germline V gene (reference sequence). In DNA, the CDR3 is TGTGCCAGTAAAGAGGCGGGAGAGGTCGATACGCAGTATTTT. It codes for CASKEAGEVDTQYF.

The rearrangement links TRBV10-3 to TRBJ1-2; no clear D gene. V was trimmed by 4 bases and J by 3 bases, leaving 15 bases between them. Germline V gene data show CDR1 as ENHRY and CDR2 as SYGVKD. The CDR3 runs to 15 residues. CDR3 DNA: TGTGCCATCAGTGTCGGGAGTTATCCACACTATGGCTACACCTTC. Residues: CAISVGSYPHYGYTF.

This sequence joins TRBV28 and TRBJ1-5; D is perhaps TRBD1 (6 bases). The CDR3 is made up of 14 amino acids. Trimming cost V 6 bases and J 7 bases, with 16 bases left between them. Germline CDR1 MDHEN, CDR2 SYDVKM. The CDR3 nucleotides read TGTGCCAGCAGGCGACGGACAGCGGGACAGCCCCAGCATTTT. Translated, it gives CASRRRTAGQPQHF.

The chain links TRBV28 to TRBJ2-7; 7 nucleotides line up with TRBD2. Germline V CDR1 and CDR2: MDHEN, SYDVKM. This CDR3 contains 16 residues. J lost 4 bases, V lost 4 bases, and 13 bases had no gene match. The CDR3 is CASSSPGGRASYEQYF. The CDR3 DNA is TGTGCCAGCAGTTCCCCCGGGGGGAGGGCGTCGTACGAGCAGTACTTC.

This clone was seen a single time. The chain joins TRBV9 to TRBJ2-3; TRBD2 is a possible D gene (6 bases). This CDR3 comprises 14 residues. Germline assignment: CDR1 SGDLS and CDR2 YYNGEE. Between the trimmed V and J ends, which lost 1 base and 4 bases, there was a span of 10 bases. CDR3 nucleotides: TGTGCCAGCAGCGTACGCAGGGAGGCAGATACGCAGTATTTT. Protein sequence: CASSVRREADTQYF.

This clone appeared once. This chain links TRBV29-1 with TRBJ2-2, with a weak D call TRBD2 (6 bases). CDR1 SQVTM and CDR2 ANQGSEA come from the germline V gene. V dropped 8 bases and J dropped 3 bases, with 10 bases sitting between them. CDR3 size: 12 residues. This CDR3 reads CSSRGDTGELFF. DNA for the CDR3: TGCAGCTCGCGCGGGGACACCGGGGAGCTGTTTTTT.

The sample holds one count of this clone. The rearrangement joins TRBV29-1 to TRBJ2-3; TRBD2 agrees at 7 bases. Germline CDR1 SQVTM, CDR2 ANQGSEA. The CDR3 covers 15 residues. The J segment lost 5 bases and the V segment lost 0 bases, leaving 8 bases of the junction unmatched. CDR3 sequence (DNA): TGCAGCGTTGAAGATTGGGCGGGAGCTATAGATACGCAGTATTTT. This sequence encodes CSVEDWAGAIDTQYF.

The chain is built from TRBV25-1 and TRBJ2-1; 15 bases align to TRBD2. The CDR3 runs 18 residues. Germline-derived CDR1 and CDR2 are MGHDK and SYGVNS. J gave up 2 bases and V 1 base, and 3 bases lay outside the gene matches. DNA of the CDR3: TGTGCCAGCAGTGAATCCGGACTAGCGGGAGGGCCCTACAATGAGCAGTTCTTC. Translation: CASSESGLAGGPYNEQFF.

The chain employs TRBV9 and TRBJ2-7, with TRBD2 as a possible D gene (6 bases). With 0 bases removed from V and 2 bases from J, the gap between germline ends came to 12 bases. The CDR3 extends over 15 amino acids. CDR1 and CDR2 from the germline V gene are SGDLS and YYNGEE. CDR3 sequence (DNA): TGTGCCAGCAGCGTAGAGGGCGGGATAGCCTACGAGCAGTACTTC. Its translation is CASSVEGGIAYEQYF.

This clone was detected once. The J gene is TRBJ1-1, the V gene TRBV7-9; 7 nucleotides line up with TRBD1. The CDR3 covers 16 residues. Germline V gene data show CDR1 as SEHNR and CDR2 as FQNEAQ (reference sequence). The V and J ends lost 3 bases and 4 bases, in that order; junction bases with no gene match: 11. The CDR3 DNA follows: TGTGCCAGCAGCTTTCACAGGGGATTACCATCCACTGAAGCTTTCTTT. Its translation is CASSFHRGLPSTEAFF.

This chain connects TRBV11-3 to TRBJ1-4, with D maybe TRBD1 (6 bases). Germline loops: CDR1 SGHNT, CDR2 YENEEA. The CDR3 covers 14 residues. V lost 5 bases, J lost 5 bases, and 12 bases lay in between. The CDR3, as DNA: TGTGCCAGCAGCCAGGGACATGGAAATGAAAAACTGTTTTTT. Amino acid sequence: CASSQGHGNEKLFF.

The chain combines TRBV4-1 with TRBJ1-3; the D gene is possibly TRBD1 (5 bases). Germline CDR1 is MGHRA and CDR2 is YSYEKL. The CDR3 covers 19 residues. The V and J ends lost 0 bases and 2 bases respectively, with 20 bases between them. Here the CDR3 DNA reads TGCGCCAGCAGCCAAGACGTTGGCTGGGGGGGGAGAACTGGAAACACCATATATTTT. Translating gives CASSQDVGWGGRTGNTIYF.

This chain joins TRBV9 and TRBJ2-7; 7 nucleotides line up with TRBD2. Germline CDR1 and CDR2: SGDLS and YYNGEE. The CDR3 contains 16 residues. The trim removed 0 bases at V and 2 bases at J, leaving 8 bases unmatched. CDR3 residues: CASSVGGGTGAYEQYF. The CDR3 DNA follows: TGTGCCAGCAGCGTAGGGGGGGGGACTGGAGCCTACGAGCAGTACTTC.

The CDR3 spells CASSQLTTVGTNTEAFF. CDR3 bases: TGCGCCAGCAGCCAATTGACTACAGTAGGCACCAACACTGAAGCTTTCTTT. V usage is TRBV4-1 and J usage is TRBJ1-1; unclear D gene. V lost 2 bases and J lost 2, with 18 bases in between. Germline CDR1 is MGHRA and CDR2 is YSYEKL. The CDR3 sequence is 17 residues long.

The chain has TRBV27 and TRBJ2-1, with TRBD2 matching 9 bases. CDR1 is MNHEY, CDR2 SMNVEV, per germline (reference sequence). J gave up 4 bases and V 3 bases, and 4 bases lay outside the gene matches. The CDR3 has 15 residues. The CDR3 reads CASSFSSGGYNEQFF. For the CDR3, the DNA is TGTGCCAGCAGTTTCAGTAGCGGGGGATACAATGAGCAGTTCTTC.

The chain uses TRBV5-1 and TRBJ2-7; 7 nucleotides line up with TRBD1. The CDR3 totals 14 residues. Per germline, CDR1 SGHRS and CDR2 YFSETQ. With V trimmed by 2 bases and J by 3 bases, 5 bases remained unmatched. This CDR3 is CASSFGTAYYEQYF. DNA of the CDR3: TGCGCCAGCAGCTTTGGGACAGCCTACTACGAGCAGTACTTC.

This clone showed up just a few times. The chain combines TRBV28 with TRBJ2-7; D gene unclear. The CDR3 is 12 residues long. The germline gives CDR1 MDHEN, CDR2 SYDVKM. With 11 bases removed from V and 4 bases from J, the gap between germline ends came to 15 bases. CDR3 sequence reads: CAVANTWYEQYF. The CDR3 nucleotides read TGTGCCGTTGCTAATACTTGGTACGAGCAGTACTTC.

The chain has TRBV5-4 and TRBJ1-5, with 7 nucleotides matching TRBD1. Germline V gene sequence: CDR1 SGHNT, CDR2 YYREEE (reference sequence). The CDR3 is 14 amino acids. Unmatched junction bases numbered 3, after V lost 4 bases and J lost 2 bases. The CDR3 spells CASSPGTGNQPQHF. CDR3 DNA: TGTGCCAGCAGCCCTGGGACAGGCAATCAGCCCCAGCATTTT.

In DNA, the CDR3 is TGTGCCAGCAGTTTGCCCGGGGGTAACTATGGCTACACCTTC. Translated, it gives CASSLPGGNYGYTF. The chain carries TRBV28 and TRBJ1-2; TRBD1 is a possible D gene (5 bases). Trimming removed 3 bases at V and 1 base at J, with 9 bases between. Germline assignment: CDR1 MDHEN and CDR2 SYDVKM. This CDR3 region has 14 residues.

This clone showed up just a few times. This sequence joins TRBV4-1 and TRBJ1-1; tentatively, D is TRBD1 (6 bases). Germline values: CDR1 MGHRA, CDR2 YSYEKL. The V gene lost 4 bases and the J gene lost 1 base, with 13 bases spanning the gap. The CDR3 is 15 residues long. The CDR3 sequence is CASSLSGQRNTEAFF. The CDR3 coding sequence is TGCGCCAGCAGCCTCTCAGGACAGAGGAACACTGAAGCTTTCTTT.

This clone was observed a single time. The chain is built from TRBV7-8 and TRBJ2-5; TRBD2 is a possible D gene (7 bases). The germline V gene encodes CDR1 SGHVS and CDR2 FQNEAQ. Trimming stripped 1 base from V and 2 bases from J, with 26 bases between. The CDR3 contains 20 residues. DNA for the CDR3: TGTGCCAGCAGCTTAGGGGGGACTAATGTCGTTGTAAGGGGGCAAGAGACCCAGTACTTC. It is translated as CASSLGGTNVVVRGQETQYF.

CDR3: CASSLAGGPNEKLFF. In nucleotides, the CDR3 is TGTGCCAGCAGCTTGGCCGGGGGGCCTAATGAAAAACTGTTTTTT. The V call is TRBV5-4, the J call TRBJ1-4; D is possibly TRBD1 (6 bases). The germline V and J ends were trimmed by 0 bases and 3 bases, with 9 bases remaining between them. Germline values: CDR1 SGHNT, CDR2 YYREEE (reference sequence). CDR3 length: 15 amino acids.